The clone carrying this TCR beta chain was counted a single time. Each sample had at least 6.5 million PBMCs isolated. This sample stems from a study of blood T cells in healthy people across ages. A J-beta primer mix and a sample-barcoded 5' primer were used in a second PCR of about 7 to 12 cycles. TCRdb processed the 5' RACE reads anew with MiXCR; each CDR3 protein has one entry. The repertoire consists of some 1.5 million distinct CDR3 sequences, with over 25% occurring once and the leading ten covering roughly 8.2%. This TCR came from a woman aged 25 to 39 in good health. Sequenced: blood.

The CDR3 region is CAGFASGQGYCTEAFF. For the CDR3, the DNA is TGTGCCGGATTCGCGTCGGGACAGGGGTATTGCACTGAAGCTTTCTTT. The chain couples TRBV7-3 to TRBJ1-1; 10 positions agree with TRBD1. Germline CDR1 and CDR2: SGHTA and FQGTGA. CDR3 length: 16 amino acids. V shed 11 bases and J 4 bases; nucleotides not matched to a gene: 16. The full variable domain, completed using reference TRBV7-3 and TRBJ1-1, is GAGVSQTPSNKVTEKGKYVELRCDPISGHTALYWYRQSLGQGPEFLIYFQGTGAADDSGLPNDRFFAVRPEGSVSTLKIQRTERGDSAVYLCAGFASGQGYCTEAFFGQGTRLTVV.